A selection of T cell receptor beta chains follows, all from one sample in a study of T-cell memory formation after mild COVID-19. Each CDR3 protein is one row after TCRdb ran MiXCR on the 5' RACE reads. The sample has some 450,000 distinct CDR3 sequences; approximately 19% are singletons. Sequenced material: PBMCs or a T cell subset sorted from them (not recorded which). The receptor source for this set is a man in his late teens or twenties who had mild COVID-19 (a few samples of this study predate the infection). Cell type and time point are not known. Both conserved end residues are part of each CDR3. Each record gives: J gene, D gene, V gene, clone size, CDR3 DNA, CDR3 protein. The D gene is left open where the match is weak. Size tells how often a clone was seen (once, few, many) or the class of an expanded clone, and some rows leave it out.

TRBJ1-2,.,TRBV4-3,.,TGCGCCAGCAGCCAAGATCTTCAGGGAGGGAGAGATGGCTACACCTTC,CASSQDLQGGRDGYTF
TRBJ2-7,.,TRBV29-1,.,TGCAGCGTCGGCCAGTTCCAGGGCTCCTACGAGCAGTACTTC,CSVGQFQGSYEQYF
TRBJ2-2,TRBD2,TRBV4-2,.,TGTGCCAGCAGCCAAGAAGTGGGGACTAGAAGCGGGGAGCTGTTTTTT,CASSQEVGTRSGELFF
TRBJ1-4,.,TRBV7-9,few,TGTGCCAGCAGCTCAATAGTCGTCGTGGGTAATGAAAAACTGTTTTTT,CASSSIVVVGNEKLFF
TRBJ1-6,.,TRBV5-6,.,TGTGCCAGCAGCCCGGGCCCTGCTTCACCCCTCCACTTT,CASSPGPASPLHF
TRBJ1-1,.,TRBV5-1,.,TGCGCCAGCAGCTTGGCCGGCAGGGCGGCCACTGAAGCTTTCTTT,CASSLAGRAATEAFF
TRBJ2-5,TRBD1,TRBV6-5,many,TGTGCCAGCAGTTACCGGACAGGGGAGAGGCCAGAGACCCAGTACTTC,CASSYRTGERPETQYF
TRBJ1-1,.,TRBV4-2,many,TGTGCCAGCAGCCAAGATGGGGGAGAAAACACTGAAGCTTTCTTT,CASSQDGGENTEAFF
TRBJ2-4,.,TRBV6-5,.,TGTGCCAGCAGCCCCATCGCGGCCAAAAACATTCAGTACTTC,CASSPIAAKNIQYF
TRBJ2-4,.,TRBV6-5,few,TGTGCCAGCAGTTACTCGAGTAAAAACATTCAGTACTTC,CASSYSSKNIQYF
TRBJ2-7,.,TRBV15,.,TGTGCCACCAGCGTAGAACAGGGACAACCACAGTACTTC,CATSVEQGQPQYF
TRBJ2-1,.,TRBV29-1,.,TGCAGCGTCAGATCCGGGACCAGTGGTATTGAGCAGTTCTTC,CSVRSGTSGIEQFF
TRBJ2-3,.,TRBV12-3/TRBV12-4,.,TGTGCCAGCAGTTTTCTCGGGGTCACAGATACGCAGTATTTT,CASSFLGVTDTQYF
TRBJ2-1,TRBD2,TRBV28,.,TGTGCCAGCAGCACGACTAGCGGGGGCCGAGCATCCTACAATGAGCAGTTCTTC,CASSTTSGGRASYNEQFF
TRBJ1-1,.,TRBV5-5,.,TGTGCCAGCAGCCTCGTTGGCCCGGCGACTTTCTTT,CASSLVGPATFF
TRBJ2-7,.,TRBV5-5,many,TGTGCCAGCAGCCGGGCGGACTACGAGCAGTACTTC,CASSRADYEQYF
TRBJ1-6,TRBD1,TRBV7-3,few,TGTGCCAGCAGCTTTTCGGGACAGGGTAAATCACCCCTCCACTTT,CASSFSGQGKSPLHF
TRBJ1-2,.,TRBV6-1,few,TGTGCCAGCAGTTTGGACAGAAATTCTAACTATGGCTACACCTTC,CASSLDRNSNYGYTF
TRBJ2-3,.,TRBV6-2/TRBV6-3,once,TGTGCCAGCAGGGAGGGACTTACCACAGATACGCAGTATTTT,CASREGLTTDTQYF
TRBJ1-2,.,TRBV6-5,.,TGTGCCAGCACCGAAACACAGGGTGCCTTATCTGGCTACACCTTC,CASTETQGALSGYTF
TRBJ1-2,TRBD1,TRBV20-1,few,TGCAGTGCCCGCCTACAGGGGAGGAATGGCTACACCTTC,CSARLQGRNGYTF
TRBJ2-2,TRBD1,TRBV6-5,few,TGTGCCAGCAGTTCAATACCGGGACAGGTGAACACCGGGGAGCTGTTTTTT,CASSSIPGQVNTGELFF
TRBJ2-7,.,TRBV3-1,few,TGTGCCAGCAGCCAAGTGCCTTCCTACGAGCAGTACTTC,CASSQVPSYEQYF
TRBJ1-4,.,TRBV12-3/TRBV12-4,.,TGTGCCAGCAGTTTGGGAGGGTTTCTTTCTGGAAAACTGTTTTTT,CASSLGGFLSGKLFF
TRBJ2-5,.,TRBV6-2/TRBV6-3,.,TGTGCCAGCAGTTCGCTCCCGGAAGGGGGCGCGGGGGAGACCCAGTACTTC,CASSSLPEGGAGETQYF
TRBJ1-6,.,TRBV18,few,TGTGCCAGCTCACCGATAGGCGGACGGTCCAATTCACCCCTCCACTTT,CASSPIGGRSNSPLHF
TRBJ2-2,TRBD2,TRBV6-6,.,TGTGCCAGCACCTCGGGCGGGGGGGCCTTCGCCGGGGAGCTGTTTTTT,CASTSGGGAFAGELFF
TRBJ1-6,.,TRBV9,few,TGTGCCAGCAGCGTGGAGCAGGGAAGTTATGCACCCCTCCACTTT,CASSVEQGSYAPLHF
TRBJ2-3,.,TRBV6-5,.,TGTGCCAGCAGTTACTCCGATTTCACAGATACGCAGTATTTT,CASSYSDFTDTQYF
TRBJ2-5,TRBD2,TRBV2,.,TGTGCCAGCAGTTCCCGCGGGGGAGCGGGAGAGACCCAGTACTTC,CASSSRGGAGETQYF
TRBJ2-7,.,TRBV5-1,few,TGCGCCAGCAGCTTCGCCAGGAGCTCCTACGAGCAGTACTTC,CASSFARSSYEQYF
TRBJ2-3,TRBD1,TRBV7-9,.,TGTGCCAGCAGCTTAGTCCCCGGACAGGGGTCCACTAGAGCTAGCACAGATACGCAGTATTTT,CASSLVPGQGSTRASTDTQYF
TRBJ1-5,.,TRBV12-3/TRBV12-4,.,TGTGCCAGCAGTCTAGGACCTCCGTCTAGCAATCAGCCCCAGCATTTT,CASSLGPPSSNQPQHF
TRBJ2-7,.,TRBV18,.,TGTGCCAGCTCACCACCGAGCAGGGTGACGGCCCCATCCTACGAGCAGTACTTC,CASSPPSRVTAPSYEQYF
TRBJ2-1,TRBD2,TRBV20-1,few,TGCAGTGCTTTACGGGGCGGGGGTCACAATGAGCAGTTCTTC,CSALRGGGHNEQFF
TRBJ1-5,.,TRBV2,.,TGTGCCAGCAGTGAACGGGCGGAAAATCAGCCCCAGCATTTT,CASSERAENQPQHF
TRBJ1-4,TRBD1,TRBV28,.,TGTGCCAGCAGTTGGACAGGGAATAATGAAAAACTGTTTTTT,CASSWTGNNEKLFF
TRBJ1-5,TRBD1,TRBV6-1,few,TGTGCCAGCAGCTGGACAGGGGCTTATGACAATCAGCCCCAGCATTTT,CASSWTGAYDNQPQHF
TRBJ1-3,TRBD1,TRBV14,.,TGTGCCAGCAGCCAAGAATCGACAGGGGGTGTGGGAAACACCATATATTTT,CASSQESTGGVGNTIYF
TRBJ2-5,TRBD1,TRBV6-6,few,TGTGCCAGCAGCCTCACCGGGGGACAGGGAGGAGAGACCCAGTACTTC,CASSLTGGQGGETQYF
TRBJ1-1,.,TRBV20-1,.,TGCAGTGCTAGGACCAGGGGGAACACTGAAGCTTTCTTT,CSARTRGNTEAFF
TRBJ2-7,.,TRBV29-1,few,TGCAGCGTTGAAGATGGACAGACCTACGAGCAGTACTTC,CSVEDGQTYEQYF